This T cell receptor beta chain was obtained from a study of regulatory T cells in long-lasting Graves disease (dated by TCRdb to the early 2020s). Turning to the overall study: Patients with newly diagnosed Graves' disease had been on antithyroid drugs for under 3 months. Peripheral blood TCR sequencing and RNA sequencing compared persistent Graves' disease patients with newly diagnosed Graves' disease patients. The study took place in China and was registered as a clinical trial. A total of about 35 samples underwent TCR sequencing: around 13 from persistent and around 20 from newly diagnosed Graves' disease patients. Paper-wide results and their limitations: The small sample size was acknowledged by the authors as a limitation that may reduce accuracy. Lower TCR Shannon entropy and fewer highly expanded clones were observed in persistent Graves' disease patients than in newly diagnosed patients, which suggested clonal expansion. Because the primary lesion, thyroid tissue, could not be accessed, the study looked at peripheral blood alone. Persistent disease showed preferential use of TRBV28, TRBJ1-2 and TRBJ2-5, whereas newly diagnosed disease favored TRBV20-1 and TRBJ2-1. Only the TCR beta chain was sequenced and analyzed. Persistent patients shared more public clonotypes among themselves (2,741) than newly diagnosed patients did (roughly 910).

This clonotype was recorded many times. It has no known antigen specificity. Base qualities were left out, and no much larger clone turns up one base away. Libraries were made using multiplex PCR. Sequencing used an Illumina HiSeq 4000. iRepertoire HTBI primers and Arm-PCR amplification of CDR3 regions were used to construct TCR beta libraries. Gel purification was performed on PCR products prior to sequencing. In the original analysis: Across samples, 55 to 80 TRBV and 14 TRBJ segments were identified and used for gene usage analysis of CDR3 amino acid clonotypes. COPE and FqMerger were used to merge the filtered high-quality paired reads into contigs. BLAST was used to align contigs to the IMGT TRBV, TRBD and TRBJ reference genes, and CDR3 was defined following IMGT. Any clonotype with a frequency above 0.1% was classified as a highly expanded clone. Repertoire diversity was measured by Shannon entropy, and V-J evenness by the Gini coefficient. Public clonotypes were defined as clonotypes shared by more than one individual. TCRdb's own reprocessing of the public reads used fastp at Q25 and MiXCR and kept productive beta chains. Entries that share a CDR3 protein sequence are merged under the most common genes and DNA. The V and J calls come from TCRdb's annotation, not from the publication. In all, the sample holds about 620,000 distinct CDR3 sequences, and about 15% of those were seen once. The leading ten clones occupy 18% of the sample.

The time point label on this specimen signifies: newly diagnosed GD, antithyroid drugs for less than 3 months. RNA was extracted from PBMCs in TRIzol for both TCR sequencing and RNA sequencing. The diagnosis of Graves' disease followed American Thyroid Association guidelines. The patients came from an endocrinology department in Xi'an, China. From each patient, about 9 milliliters of peripheral blood was collected into an EDTA anticoagulant tube. PBMCs were isolated by Ficoll Paque Plus density gradient separation without further T cell sorting. An Agilent 2100 Bioanalyzer and agarose gel were used to check RNA quality, while a NanoDrop 2000 measured RNA concentration. CDR1 and CDR2, looked up from the germline V gene, are SGHVS and FQNEAQ. The CDR3 goes from the cysteine to the phenylalanine over 13 residues. The retained sequence is limited to the CDR3, 39 bases, with the frame set at the first base. V ends up 5 bases short and J 14 bases short, with an unmatched junction base count of 12.

These data were likewise used in another study, on T cells in Graves' hyperthyroidism and ophthalmopathy. The second study also describes: Graves' hyperthyroidism was defined as stable when no progression to ophthalmopathy occurred over 18 months of follow-up. Hyperthyroidism patients were aged 18 to 65 years and newly diagnosed, with disease duration of less than 2 months. Any patient with an uncontrolled infection, another autoimmune disease, pregnancy or lactation was excluded. Clinical symptoms, serum thyroxine and TRAb, thyroid ultrasound, and orbital computed tomography formed the basis for the diagnoses. The first round of RT-PCR for the TCR CDR3 was performed with the HTBI primer set and the Qiagen OneStep RT-PCR kit. Most expanded thyroid clonotypes (frequency above 0.001) were also found in blood, which suggests that blood repertoires may mirror thyroid immune responses. A 13 V-J signature model separated ophthalmopathy from stable hyperthyroidism, with around 88% sensitivity and 81% to 83% specificity in cross-validation and 80%/75% in testing. In validation, the model predicted progression to ophthalmopathy with around 71% sensitivity and approximately 74% specificity, a median of about 6 months before onset. To identify TCR V-J signatures that set the groups apart, the researchers used a discovery cohort of about a hundred patients, made up of around 42 with Graves' ophthalmopathy and about 55 with stable Graves' hyperthyroidism. Prospective prediction of ophthalmopathy was tested in an independent validation cohort of under 20 hyperthyroidism patients and approximately 17 patients who later progressed to ophthalmopathy. For training and testing, the 100 or so patients in the discovery cohort were randomly divided in a 7:3 ratio. Thyroid tissue and blood T-cell repertoires from over 5 Graves' hyperthyroidism patients were also compared in the study. After blood sampling, hyperthyroidism patients were treated with methimazole at a starting dose of 30 mg daily, and ophthalmopathy patients were treated with high-dose intravenous methylprednisolone. The libraries were constructed in a second round of multiplex PCR and then size-selected and purified. Sequencing of the libraries was done on an Illumina HiSeq2000 using paired-end 100 bp reads. SOAPnuke was used to process the raw data, throwing out any read that contained adapters or uncalled bases, had a mean Phred below 15, or lacked an exact constant-primer or identifier match. COPE v1.2.5 was used to merge high-quality paired reads, and clonotypes were defined as unique nucleotide sequences. MiTCR v1.1 was used to align the clonotypes against IMGT TRBV, TRBD and TRBJ reference segments. Analysis was restricted to V-J combinations with a frequency above 0.0001, which covered about 99% of repertoires. A TCS score was defined as the ratio of F50 (clonal expansion) to E x V (chaos), with BLOSUM62-based TCRdist applied between CDR3 peptides within each V-J. Welch's t-statistics and random forest reduced around 550 V-J features to about 13, which were used in a naive Bayes classifier (R e1071). Sample size was not statistically predetermined, and blinding of investigators to group allocation was not performed. TCR Vbeta CDR3 sequencing of approximately 140 peripheral blood samples (around 45 ophthalmopathy, about 80 hyperthyroidism and roughly 17 progressor patients) is reported in the paper.

This sequence uses TRBV7-8 and TRBJ2-1; 7 of the junction bases match TRBD2. Material: peripheral blood mononuclear cells (PBMCs), obtained at new diagnosis, from a patient treated with antithyroid drugs. This clonotype originated in a young woman with Graves disease. Donor details come from another sample of the same person, matched by shared clones. Here is the DNA: TGTGCCAGCAGCCCAACTAGCGCAGAGAGTGAGTTCTTC. Its translation is CASSPTSAESEFF. The full variable domain, with segments outside the CDR3 supplied by the reference TRBV7-8 and TRBJ2-1 proteins, appears as GAGVSQSPRYKVAKRGQDVALRCDPISGHVSLFWYQQALGQGPEFLTYFQNEAQLDKSGLPSDRFFAERPEGSVSTLKIQRTQQEDSAVYLCASSPTSAESEFFGPGTRLTVL.